The source of this T cell receptor (beta chain) is a study of blood T cell repertoires in COVID-19. Study-wide background: Samples came from the United States, Italy and Spain, spanning acute and convalescent COVID-19. T cells, B-cell-depleted T cells, or PBMCs supplied cDNA or gDNA.

Germline V CDR1 and CDR2: LNHDA, SQIVND (reference sequence). The V and J ends lost 3 bases and 1 base respectively, with 10 bases between them. The CDR3 has 15 residues. Original processing methods: From reference gene primer amplification, estimates of nucleated cell counts were derived. Profiled with immunoSEQ multiplex PCR; TCRdb holds only in-frame clones, not every one. For V, J and clone size, that table is used; D and trimming come from the DNA. The sample shows around 72,000 clones, 88% of them seen only once. Sequencing used peripheral blood. This rearrangement joins TRBV19 to TRBJ2-1; possibly TRBD1 for D (5 bases). This sequence was found in a woman in her 70s with acute or convalescent COVID-19. This chain's CDR3 is CASSIARGSYNEQFF. The CDR3, as DNA: TGTGCCAGTAGTATTGCTAGGGGTTCCTACAATGAGCAGTTCTTC.